These 18 T cell receptor beta chains came from one sample sequenced in a study of T cell repertoires and HLA-DP antigens. The data were produced by immunoSEQ multiplex PCR, yet TCRdb's version contains in-frame clones alone and is incomplete. The repertoire holds about 110,000 clones, with almost 95% as singletons. Their target antigens are unknown. The sequenced material came from CD4+ T cells from PBMCs. These receptors came from a woman aged 18 to 35 in good health and CMV-seronegative.

The chain joins TRBV4-2 to TRBJ1-5; no firm D call. Deletions cut 3 bases from V and 0 bases from J, with 12 bases between. This CDR3 spans 16 amino acids. CDR1 is LGHNA and CDR2 is YNFKEQ in the germline V gene. The CDR3, as DNA: TGTGCCAGCAGCCACGACGACCGATATAGCAATCAGCCCCAGCATTTT. It encodes CASSHDDRYSNQPQHF.

The rearrangement uses TRBV2 and TRBJ1-5; the match to TRBD1 covers 7 bases. CDR1 SNHLY and CDR2 FYNNEI come from the germline V gene. The V and J ends lost 7 bases and 4 bases, in that order; junction bases with no gene match: 7. The CDR3 loop spans 14 amino acids. DNA for the CDR3: TGTGCCAGCAATGAGGGACAGATTAATCAGCCCCAGCATTTT. Protein: CASNEGQINQPQHF. Using reference TRBV2 and TRBJ1-5 for the parts outside the CDR3, the full variable domain is EPEVTQTPSHQVTQMGQEVILRCVPISNHLYFYWYRQILGQKVEFLVSFYNNEISEKSEIFDDQFSVERPDGSNFTLKIRSTKLEDSAMYFCASNEGQINQPQHFGDGTRLSIL.

V and J are TRBV30 and TRBJ2-7; D possibly uses TRBD1 or TRBD2 (7 bases each). The CDR3 contains 13 residues. Trimming took off 2 bases at V and 6 bases at J, with 14 bases between the two ends. The germline gives CDR1 GTSNPN, CDR2 SVGIG (reference sequence). The CDR3 reads CAWSFARGGEQYF. The CDR3 DNA sequence: TGTGCCTGGAGTTTCGCCAGGGGGGGCGAGCAGTACTTC.

The chain joins TRBV18 to TRBJ2-7; D is perhaps TRBD1 (6 bases). V was shortened by 6 bases and J by 0 bases, with 9 bases between the two germline ends. The germline CDR1 and CDR2 sequences are KGHSH and LQKENI. This CDR3 region has 13 residues. The CDR3 region is CASSRQVSYEQYF. The CDR3 nucleotides read TGTGCCAGCTCCCGACAGGTCTCCTACGAGCAGTACTTC.

This CDR3 is CASSSRTSGNEQFF. In DNA form, the CDR3 reads TGTGCCAGCAGCTCCCGGACTAGCGGGAATGAGCAGTTCTTC. The rearrangement uses TRBV7-2 and TRBJ2-1; 11 bases line up with TRBD2. Germline V gene sequence: CDR1 SGHTA, CDR2 FQGNSA. The V and J ends lost 4 bases and 7 bases, in that order; junction bases with no gene match: 3. The CDR3 length is 14 residues.

In DNA form, the CDR3 reads TGTGCCAGCAGACCTTCCCGGAATCGGGGTGAAAAACTGTTTTTT. Amino acid sequence: CASRPSRNRGEKLFF. This chain links TRBV28 with TRBJ1-4; the D is unclear. This CDR3 has 15 amino acids. Germline CDR1 reads MDHEN; CDR2 reads SYDVKM. V gave up 6 bases and J gave up 7 bases, with 18 bases separating them.

This clone turned up a few times. At one of its ends the junction is not consistent with the germline gene, which may arise from a read error. V gene TRBV30 combines with J gene TRBJ1-1; D may be TRBD1 (5 bases). Looked up from germline, CDR1 is GTSNPN and CDR2 is SVGIG (reference sequence). The CDR3 has 13 amino acids. The CDR3 DNA is TGTGCCTGGAGTCCCCAGGTCGGGGGGATAGGTGTCTTT. It yields the protein CAWSPQVGGIGVF.

The chain has TRBV27 and TRBJ2-6; D is uncertain. CDR3 length equals 15 residues. CDR1 is MNHEY, CDR2 SMNVEV, per germline (reference sequence). Trimming left V 2 bases short and J 0 bases short, with 5 bases between. This CDR3 reads CASSLGISGANVLTF. CDR3 bases: TGTGCCAGCAGTTTAGGCATCTCTGGGGCCAACGTCCTGACTTTC.

The rearrangement uses TRBV5-3 and TRBJ1-2; D gene ambiguous. TRBV5-3 is sorted into the ORF group, with uncertain function. The CDR3 runs 15 residues. V dropped 8 bases and J dropped 6 bases, with 23 bases sitting between them. CDR3 DNA sequence: TGTGCCAGCAGCCAAGTAAGCGGTCAGGAGGATGGCTACACCTTC. This translates into CASSQVSGQEDGYTF.

The chain uses TRBV5-5 and TRBJ2-7, with TRBD1 identical over 10 bases. Looked up from germline, CDR1 is SGHKS and CDR2 is YYEKEE (reference sequence). The CDR3 runs to 17 residues. J lost 4 bases, V lost 4 bases, and 14 bases had no gene match. For the CDR3, the DNA is TGTGCCAGCAGCCCGACAGGGGGCCAAACTCAAAGTTACGAGCAGTACTTC. This codes for CASSPTGGQTQSYEQYF.

The chain has TRBV6-6 and TRBJ1-2, with unresolved D. The CDR3 contains 16 residues. CDR1 is MNHNY, CDR2 SVGAGI, per germline (reference sequence). Trimming removed 0 bases from V and 3 bases from J, with 14 bases in between. The CDR3 here is CASSYSGRNGDYGYTF. DNA for the CDR3: TGTGCCAGCAGTTACTCGGGCCGAAATGGCGACTATGGCTACACCTTC.

The rearrangement joins TRBV27 to TRBJ1-6; D may be TRBD1 (5 bases). V was clipped by 6 bases and J by 9 bases, with 15 bases between them. There are 14 residues in the CDR3. Looked up from germline, CDR1 is MNHEY and CDR2 is SMNVEV (reference sequence). In nucleotides, the CDR3 is TGTGCCAGCAGCCGGGATCTGCAGGGTTCACCCCTCCACTTT. This sequence encodes CASSRDLQGSPLHF.

V and J are TRBV7-9 and TRBJ2-7; TRBD1 agrees at 7 bases. The CDR3 runs to 15 residues. After removal of 9 bases from V and 2 bases from J, the junction contained 13 bases not matched to a gene. Germline V lookup: CDR1 SEHNR, CDR2 FQNEAQ (reference sequence). The CDR3 sequence: CASGPGQIPTYEQYF. The CDR3 DNA follows: TGTGCCAGTGGGCCGGGACAGATTCCCACCTACGAGCAGTACTTC.

The chain carries TRBV19 and TRBJ2-5, with 8 bases matching TRBD2. The CDR3 covers 15 residues. V dropped 3 bases and J dropped 4; count of bases not matched to a gene: 7. The germline gives CDR1 LNHDA, CDR2 SQIVND (reference sequence). Here the CDR3 DNA reads TGTGCCAGTAGTATCACGGGAGGGCCCCTAGAGACCCAGTACTTC. Its protein is CASSITGGPLETQYF. Full variable domain (rest looked up from reference TRBV19 and TRBJ2-5): DGGITQSPKYLFRKEGQNVTLSCEQNLNHDAMYWYRQDPGQGLRLIYYSQIVNDFQKGDIAEGYSVSREKKESFPLTVTSAQKNPTAFYLCASSITGGPLETQYFGPGTRLLVL.

This clone has just a few counts. V gene TRBV25-1 combines with J gene TRBJ2-3, with 9 bases lining up with TRBD1. CDR1 is MGHDK, CDR2 SYGVNS, per germline. V was pared by 6 bases and J by 3 bases, with 7 bases of the junction left unmatched. The CDR3 consists of 15 residues. CDR3 coding DNA: TGTGCCAGCAGCTACACAGGGGGCAGGACAGATACGCAGTATTTT. It codes for CASSYTGGRTDTQYF.

The table lists this clone with a count of one. The genes are TRBV18 and TRBJ2-3; perhaps TRBD2 as D (6 bases). V lost 3 bases and J lost 2, with 15 bases in between. Germline assignment: CDR1 KGHSH and CDR2 LQKENI. The length of the CDR3 is 16 residues. The CDR3 loop reads CASSPLALAITDTQYF. The CDR3 DNA is TGTGCCAGCTCACCCCTCGCCCTAGCGATCACAGATACGCAGTATTTT.

The chain is built from TRBV6-4 and TRBJ2-1; 10 nucleotides agree with TRBD1. CDR3 length: 14 residues. The germline V gene has CDR1 MRHNA and CDR2 SNTAGT. With 3 bases clipped from V and 7 bases from J, the junction kept 3 bases outside the gene matches. CDR3 residues: CASSDGDRGNEQFF. DNA of the CDR3: TGTGCCAGCAGTGATGGGGACAGGGGAAATGAGCAGTTCTTC.

This clone was seen a few times. This chain connects TRBV19 to TRBJ2-2, with a possible D match to TRBD1 (5 bases). CDR1 and CDR2 (germline): LNHDA, SQIVND (reference sequence). V was trimmed by 3 bases and J by 9 bases, leaving 17 bases between them. The CDR3 spans 15 residues. CDR3 protein: CASSMVRQGTRELFF. DNA of the CDR3: TGTGCCAGTAGTATGGTGCGGCAGGGTACAAGGGAGCTGTTTTTT.